The present entry profiles one T cell receptor (beta chain) with its context. Its antigen remains unidentified. The PCR employed 60 Vbeta primers together with 13 Jbeta primers. Libraries were prepared by immunoSEQ multiplex PCR; TCRdb keeps only in-frame clonotypes and omits some of them. Of some 270,000 clones in the sample, approximately 91% are singletons; the top ten hold about 1.5%. The germline V gene has CDR1 MNHNS and CDR2 SASEGT. V gave up 6 bases and J gave up 4 bases; unmatched junction bases: 10. The CDR3 contains 15 residues. These data originate in a study of cytomegalovirus exposure and HLA in healthy donors. General study findings and limits: As a later analysis revealed, most CMV-associated TCR beta chains appeared HLA-restricted.

This receptor was obtained from a girl between 2 and 10 years old in good health and CMV-seronegative. Specimen: PBMCs. The chain recombines TRBV6-1 with TRBJ1-1; 8 bases agree with TRBD1. The CDR3 DNA follows: TGTGCCAGCAGAGGTATCCGCGACAGGGGCACTGAAGCTTTCTTT. It is translated as CASRGIRDRGTEAFF.